This T cell receptor beta chain was profiled in a study of blood T cell repertoires in COVID-19. Looking at the study overall: The United States, Italy and Spain provided the acute and convalescent COVID-19 samples.

The CDR3 runs to 13 residues. V was clipped by 11 bases and J by 0 bases, with 14 bases between them. Germline V lookup: CDR1 MGHDK, CDR2 SYGVNS. Source study methods: Estimated nucleated cell counts came from reference gene primer amplification. Generated by immunoSEQ multiplex PCR, the TCRdb table keeps only in-frame clones and is missing some. V, J and clone size were drawn from that table, and D and trimming were deduced from the DNA. In the table there are around 190,000 clones, about four fifths of which are singletons. This clonotype was obtained from a woman in her 70s with COVID-19, enrolled during active disease. The source material was peripheral blood. This chain links TRBV25-1 with TRBJ2-7; D remains unclear. Here the CDR3 reads CAAGNVSSYEQYF. The CDR3 DNA reads as TGTGCCGCCGGTAACGTGAGCTCCTACGAGCAGTACTTC.